Each of the 11 T cell receptor beta chains below was sequenced from the same sample in a study of human T cells and chemical hapten exposure. Time point meaning: patch test 3, about 24 weeks after DPC sensitization. As to treatment: therapeutic diphenylcyclopropenone sensitization with weekly scalp DPC. TCRdb reprocessed the RACE reads via MiXCR and lists one record per CDR3 protein. The data contain more than 150,000 distinct CDR3 sequences, 20% to 25% of them seen just once; the ten biggest clones take up 2.5%. Source: whole blood, taken in connection with sensitization to the hapten diphenylcyclopropenone (DPC). The receptors stem from a woman aged 40 to 50 with alopecia areata. Some clones in this sample may be carry-over from other donors' samples.

The chain carries TRBV25-1 and TRBJ2-4; D is uncertain. V shed 3 bases and J shed 3 bases, with 15 bases lying between them. The germline V gene encodes CDR1 MGHDK and CDR2 SYGVNS. The CDR3 is 16 amino acids. CDR3 in amino acids: CASSEDVRLGKNIQYF. The CDR3 nucleotides read TGTGCCAGCAGTGAGGATGTGAGGTTGGGCAAAAACATTCAGTACTTC.

The chain has TRBV29-1 and TRBJ2-1; tentatively, D is TRBD1 (6 bases). Germline CDR1 and CDR2: SQVTM and ANQGSEA. Trimming shortened V by 8 bases and J by 7 bases, and 15 bases separated the two germline ends. CDR3 size: 12 residues. The CDR3 reads CSSGTLINEQFF. The DNA for the CDR3 is TGCAGCTCCGGGACACTAATTAATGAGCAGTTCTTC.

There are many counts of this clonotype. Compared with germline, one end of the junction differs, possibly owing to a read error. The rearrangement links TRBV4-2 to TRBJ2-7, with 13 bases aligning to TRBD2. Looked up from germline, CDR1 is LGHNA and CDR2 is YNFKEQ. CDR3 size: 15 residues. The CDR3 bases are TGCGCCAGCAGCCTAGGACTAGCGGGGGCCTACGAGCAGTACTTC. It yields the protein CASSLGLAGAYEQYF.

The chain couples TRBV4-2 to TRBJ2-7; 10 positions agree with TRBD1. The CDR3 consists of 15 residues. Unmatched junction bases numbered 0, after V lost 1 base and J lost 0 bases. The V gene's germline CDR1 is LGHNA and CDR2 YNFKEQ. The CDR3 DNA reads as TGTGCCAGCAGCCAAGGGACAGGGGGCTCCTACGAGCAGTACTTC. This encodes CASSQGTGGSYEQYF.

The chain recombines TRBV3-1 with TRBJ2-7; D not resolved. Trimming removed 4 bases at V and 3 bases at J, with 4 bases between. CDR1 LGHDT and CDR2 YNNKEL come from the germline V gene (reference sequence). The CDR3 extends over 11 amino acids. The CDR3 sequence: CASSLHYEQYF. For the CDR3, the DNA is TGTGCCAGCAGCCTCCACTACGAGCAGTACTTC.

This sequence joins TRBV28 and TRBJ2-7; TRBD2 aligns across 7 bases. In germline, CDR1 is MDHEN, CDR2 SYDVKM. The CDR3 length is 14 residues. V dropped 2 bases and J dropped 0; count of bases not matched to a gene: 1. CDR3: CASSLLAVSYEQYF. For the CDR3, the DNA is TGTGCCAGCAGTTTACTAGCGGTCTCCTACGAGCAGTACTTC.

This clonotype has just a few counts. This sequence joins TRBV29-1 and TRBJ1-1; the D gene is possibly TRBD1 (6 bases). V gave up 7 bases and J gave up 1 base, with 16 bases separating them. Germline V lookup: CDR1 SQVTM, CDR2 ANQGSEA. The CDR3 totals 14 residues. The CDR3 bases are TGCAGCGGACGCCAGGGGAATAAGAACACTGAAGCTTTCTTT. Amino acids: CSGRQGNKNTEAFF. Together with reference TRBV29-1 and TRBJ1-1, the CDR3 gives the full variable domain: SAVISQKPSRDICQRGTSLTIQCQVDSQVTMMFWYRQQPGQSLTLIATANQGSEATYESGFVIDKFPISRPNLTFSTLTVSNMSPEDSSIYLCSGRQGNKNTEAFFGQGTRLTVV.

This chain links TRBV20-1 with TRBJ1-1, with D hard to call. Germline lookup yields CDR1 DFQATT and CDR2 SNEGSKA (reference sequence). This CDR3 has 11 amino acids. The V gene lost 6 bases and the J gene lost 4 bases, with 9 bases spanning the gap. As DNA, the CDR3 is TGCAGTGCCCGGGATTTCACTGAAGCTTTCTTT. Its protein is CSARDFTEAFF.

The chain has TRBV6-1 and TRBJ2-1; 8 positions match TRBD2. The V and J ends lost 8 bases and 0 bases, in that order; junction bases with no gene match: 9. This CDR3 comprises 16 residues. Germline loops: CDR1 MNHNS, CDR2 SASEGT. The DNA for the CDR3 is TGTGCCAGCTTACTAGCGGAAGGGGGCTCCTACAATGAGCAGTTCTTC. Translated, it gives CASLLAEGGSYNEQFF.

This clonotype was seen ten or more times. The V and J genes are TRBV7-2 and TRBJ1-6; D is possibly TRBD1 (6 bases). The CDR3 sequence is 16 residues long. The V end was cut by 1 base, the J end by 7 bases, with 14 bases between. Germline V gene data show CDR1 as SGHTA and CDR2 as FQGNSA. The CDR3 protein is CASSLDSGAKNSPLHF. The CDR3 region has the DNA TGTGCCAGCAGCTTAGATTCGGGGGCGAAAAATTCACCCCTCCACTTT. Using reference TRBV7-2 and TRBJ1-6 for the parts outside the CDR3, the full variable domain is GAGVSQSPSNKVTEKGKDVELRCDPISGHTALYWYRQSLGQGLEFLIYFQGNSAPDKSGLPSDRFSAERTGGSVSTLTIQRTQQEDSAVYLCASSLDSGAKNSPLHFGNGTRLTVT.

A note on this clonotype: This may come from a read error, since a much larger clone is one base off. This chain joins TRBV6-2 or TRBV6-3 and TRBJ1-5, with D unresolved. Germline V CDR1 and CDR2: MNHEY, SVGEGT. V lost 4 bases and J 6 bases, leaving 10 bases between the germline ends. The CDR3 length is 13 residues. The CDR3 region is CASSLTVGQPQHF. In DNA form, the CDR3 reads TGTGCCAGCAGTTTAACAGTGGGTCAGCCCCAGCATTTT.